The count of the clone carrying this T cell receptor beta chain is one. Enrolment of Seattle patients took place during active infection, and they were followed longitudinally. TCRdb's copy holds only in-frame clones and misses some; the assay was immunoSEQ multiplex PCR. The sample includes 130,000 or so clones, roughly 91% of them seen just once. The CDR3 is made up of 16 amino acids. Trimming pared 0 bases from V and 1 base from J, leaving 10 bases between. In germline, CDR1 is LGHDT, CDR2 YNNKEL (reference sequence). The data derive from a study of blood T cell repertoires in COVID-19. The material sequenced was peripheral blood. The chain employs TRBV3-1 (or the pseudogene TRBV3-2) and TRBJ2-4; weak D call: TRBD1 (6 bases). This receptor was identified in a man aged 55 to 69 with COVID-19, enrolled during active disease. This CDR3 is CASSQDVRGAKNIQYF. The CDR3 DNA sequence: TGTGCCAGCAGCCAAGATGTTAGGGGGGCCAAAAACATTCAGTACTTC.